The 11 T cell receptor beta chains reported below all come from one sample, sequenced in a study of cytomegalovirus exposure and HLA in healthy donors. The PCR was carried out with 60 Vbeta primers and 13 Jbeta primers. Clones were sequenced by immunoSEQ multiplex PCR, and TCRdb holds only the in-frame ones, with some missing. Of 150,000 to 200,000 clones listed, approximately 85% are singletons. Material for sequencing was PBMCs. The origin of the receptors is a man between 18 and 35 years old in good health and CMV-seropositive.

This chain connects TRBV19 to TRBJ1-6; D is ambiguous. In germline, CDR1 is LNHDA, CDR2 SQIVND (reference sequence). This CDR3 region has 15 residues. V was cut by 0 bases and J by 10 bases, with 13 bases left in between. The CDR3 nucleotides are TGTGCCAGTAGTATAGATCCGGGATTGGGGTCACCCCTCCACTTT. This encodes CASSIDPGLGSPLHF.

The chain joins TRBV27 to TRBJ1-5; D unresolved. Germline lookup yields CDR1 MNHEY and CDR2 SMNVEV (reference sequence). The CDR3 loop spans 14 amino acids. Trimming removed 0 bases from V and 9 bases from J, with 12 bases in between. The CDR3 sequence: CASSLSPGSGPQHF. CDR3 in DNA: TGTGCCAGCAGTTTATCGCCCGGGAGTGGGCCCCAGCATTTT.

The V and J genes are TRBV15 and TRBJ2-3; 11 nucleotides align to TRBD2. CDR1 and CDR2 from the germline V gene are LNHNV and YYDKDF (reference sequence). The trim removed 1 base at V and 4 bases at J, leaving 13 bases unmatched. The CDR3 covers 19 residues. The CDR3 DNA reads TGTGCCACCAGCAGAGGAAATAGCGGGGGGGCTCCGCGGGCAGATACGCAGTATTTT. As protein: CATSRGNSGGAPRADTQYF. Drawing the rest from reference TRBV15 and TRBJ2-3, the complete variable domain is DAMVIQNPRYQVTQFGKPVTLSCSQTLNHNVMYWYQQKSSQAPKLLFHYYDKDFNNEADTPDNFQSRRPNTSFCFLDIRSPGLGDTAMYLCATSRGNSGGAPRADTQYFGPGTRLTVL.

This chain connects TRBV2 to TRBJ2-5; TRBD2 might be the D (5 bases). The CDR3 is 13 residues long. Per germline, CDR1 SNHLY and CDR2 FYNNEI. V was trimmed by 1 base and J by 5 bases, leaving 8 bases between them. The CDR3 loop reads CASSEDTGETQYF. The CDR3 coding sequence is TGTGCCAGCAGTGAAGATACGGGGGAGACCCAGTACTTC.

This sequence joins TRBV5-6 and TRBJ2-5; 13 bases are a match to TRBD2. CDR3 length: 15 amino acids. Germline CDR1 is SGHDT and CDR2 is YYEEEE. The V segment lost 6 bases and the J segment 5 bases; nucleotides outside the gene matches: 7. CDR3 DNA: TGTGCCAGCAATACCGGGACTAGCGGGGCGGAGACCCAGTACTTC. Amino acid sequence: CASNTGTSGAETQYF.

The J gene is TRBJ2-1, the V gene TRBV9; possibly TRBD2 for D (6 bases). V lost 0 bases, J lost 7 bases, and 17 bases lay in between. The CDR3 sequence is 16 residues long. CDR1 and CDR2 (germline): SGDLS, YYNGEE. Here the CDR3 reads CASSVGSGGVGNEQFF. As DNA, the CDR3 is TGTGCCAGCAGCGTAGGTAGCGGAGGTGTCGGGAATGAGCAGTTCTTC.

This clone was recorded once. The chain uses TRBV2 and TRBJ2-3, with TRBD2 matching over 8 bases. The CDR3 totals 16 residues. CDR1 and CDR2 (germline): SNHLY, FYNNEI. J lost 2 bases, V lost 4 bases, and 8 bases had no gene match. CDR3: CASSVQAGGLTDTQYF. The CDR3 coding sequence is TGTGCCAGCAGTGTCCAGGCGGGGGGCCTCACAGATACGCAGTATTTT.

For the CDR3, the DNA is TGCGCCAGCAGCTTGAGTCAGGGGAGCTCCTACGAGCAGTACTTC. Residues: CASSLSQGSSYEQYF. This chain joins TRBV5-1 and TRBJ2-7; perhaps TRBD1 as D (6 bases). This CDR3 region has 15 residues. Germline V lookup: CDR1 SGHRS, CDR2 YFSETQ. V was shortened by 1 base and J by 0 bases, with 11 bases between the two germline ends.

This clone was observed once. The chain employs TRBV7-9 and TRBJ1-1, with 8 bases aligning to TRBD1. V trimming: 3 bases; J trimming: 0 bases; junction bases outside the gene matches: 3. Germline V gene sequence: CDR1 SEHNR, CDR2 FQNEAQ (reference sequence). This CDR3 contains 15 residues. CDR3 in DNA: TGTGCCAGCAGCTTCTCAGGGGGCATGAACACTGAAGCTTTCTTT. Translated: CASSFSGGMNTEAFF.

The chain uses TRBV5-8 and TRBJ1-1, with D perhaps matching TRBD1 (6 bases). Germline lookup yields CDR1 SGHTS and CDR2 YDEGEE. This CDR3 has 17 residues. Trimming cost V 1 base and J 5 bases, with 21 bases left between them. The CDR3 bases are TGTGCCAGCAGCTTGCGGGACATCCACCGACGGATGACTGAAGCTTTCTTT. Its translation is CASSLRDIHRRMTEAFF.

The rearrangement links TRBV10-3 to TRBJ2-3; 11 bases are a match to TRBD2. Per germline, CDR1 ENHRY and CDR2 SYGVKD. V gave up 6 bases and J gave up 1 base; unmatched junction bases: 9. The CDR3 is made up of 17 amino acids. The CDR3 reads CAIRETLAGARTDTQYF. CDR3 bases: TGTGCCATCAGGGAGACACTAGCGGGGGCCCGCACAGATACGCAGTATTTT.